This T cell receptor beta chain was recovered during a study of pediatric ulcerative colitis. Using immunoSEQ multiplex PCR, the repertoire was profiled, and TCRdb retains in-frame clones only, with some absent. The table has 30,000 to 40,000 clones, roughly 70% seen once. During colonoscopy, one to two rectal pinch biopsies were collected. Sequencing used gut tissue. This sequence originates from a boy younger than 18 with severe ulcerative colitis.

The CDR3 loop is CASSLAQYTGELFF. As DNA, the CDR3 is TGTGCCAGCAGCTTAGCTCAGTACACCGGGGAGCTGTTTTTT. V usage is TRBV7-9 and J usage is TRBJ2-2; D is ambiguous. Germline CDR1 reads SEHNR; CDR2 reads FQNEAQ (reference sequence). This CDR3 has 14 amino acids. V lost 0 bases and J lost 3, with 5 bases in between.